This T cell receptor (beta chain) was captured in a study of shared clonotypes between healthy human individuals. Clones were sequenced by immunoSEQ multiplex PCR, and TCRdb holds only the in-frame ones, with some missing. In the table there are approximately 600,000 clones, 85% to 95% of which are singletons. CD45RO-negative, CCR7-positively selected cells formed the naive CD8 fraction, excluding terminally differentiated effector memory CD45RA+ cells. The study drew all its donors from Caucasian adults living in Nashville, Tennessee. The CDR3 sequence is 16 residues long. This receptor was identified in a woman aged 30 to 39 in good health. Sequencing was done on a sample of naive CD8+ T cells sorted from blood. The chain combines TRBV12-2 with TRBJ1-5. TRBV12-2 is noted as a pseudogene. The CDR3 nucleotides read TGTGCAAGTCGCTCCGGGTTGGGCAGGGACTATCAGCCCCAGCATTTT. It codes for CASRSGLGRDYQPQHF.